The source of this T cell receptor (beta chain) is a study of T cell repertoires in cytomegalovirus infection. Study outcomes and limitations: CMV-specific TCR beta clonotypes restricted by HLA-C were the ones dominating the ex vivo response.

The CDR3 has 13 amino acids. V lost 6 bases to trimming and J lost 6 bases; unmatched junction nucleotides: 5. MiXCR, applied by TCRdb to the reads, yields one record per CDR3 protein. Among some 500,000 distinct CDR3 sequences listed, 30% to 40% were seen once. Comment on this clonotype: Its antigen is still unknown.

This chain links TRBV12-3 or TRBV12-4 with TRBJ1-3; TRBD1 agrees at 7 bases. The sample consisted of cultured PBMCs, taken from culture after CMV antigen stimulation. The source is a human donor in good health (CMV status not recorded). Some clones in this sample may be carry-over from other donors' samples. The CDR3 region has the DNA TGTGCCAGCAGCATCGGACAGGCAAACACCATATATTTT. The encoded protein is CASSIGQANTIYF.